A selection of T cell receptor beta chains follows, all from one sample in a study of blood T cell repertoires in COVID-19. The assay was immunoSEQ multiplex PCR, and TCRdb's table has in-frame clones only and misses some. The top ten clones hold 15% to 20% of a sample with roughly 180,000 clones, 82% of them seen once. The sequenced sample consisted of PBMCs or T cells enriched from blood (not recorded which). The source is a man aged 55 to 70 who had recovered from COVID-19. Both conserved end residues are part of each CDR3. The D gene is left open where the match is weak. The size of a clone is reported for some rows only, either as once, few or many, or as a class for expanded clones.

>TRBV7-9|TRBJ1-1|-|-
CASSLSFLAAEAFF
TGTGCCAGCAGCTTATCTTTTTTGGCTGCTGAAGCTTTCTTT
>TRBV27|TRBJ2-1|-|-
CASSFQGTLGYNEQFF
TGTGCCAGCAGTTTCCAGGGAACCCTCGGATACAATGAGCAGTTCTTC
>TRBV23-1|TRBJ1-1|-|TRBD1
CASTRRTGDNTEAFF
TGCGCCAGCACCCGGAGAACAGGGGATAACACTGAAGCTTTCTTT
>TRBV28|TRBJ2-3|-|TRBD2
CASRNREGSWDTQYF
TGTGCCAGCAGAAACCGGGAGGGTTCTTGGGATACGCAGTATTTT
>TRBV21-1|TRBJ1-6|-|-
CASRRGVYSPLHF
TGTGCCTCCCGGCGGGGCGTCTATTCACCCCTCCACTTT
>TRBV11-2|TRBJ1-3|-|-
CASRFRDKYPSGNTIYF
TGTGCCAGCAGGTTCCGGGACAAGTACCCCTCTGGAAACACCATATATTTT
>TRBV25-1|TRBJ1-4|-|TRBD1
CASSRTGGRDEKLFF
TGTGCCAGCAGTCGTACAGGGGGACGGGATGAAAAACTGTTTTTT
>TRBV4-1|TRBJ1-5|-|TRBD1
CASSQDRGQFLNQPQHF
TGCGCCAGCAGCCAAGATCGGGGACAGTTTCTTAATCAGCCCCAGCATTTT
>TRBV15|TRBJ2-2|-|TRBD1
CATSREIGGIPGELFF
TGTGCCACCAGCAGAGAGATAGGGGGCATCCCCGGGGAGCTGTTTTTT
>TRBV2|TRBJ1-5|-|-
CASTGGGGNQPQHF
TGTGCCAGCACCGGGGGAGGGGGCAATCAGCCCCAGCATTTT
>TRBV28|TRBJ1-2|-|TRBD1
CASRIGGQATYGYTF
TGTGCCAGCAGAATAGGCGGACAGGCAACCTATGGCTACACCTTC
>TRBV7-2|TRBJ1-1|-|TRBD1
CASSLGTGGWGTEAFF
TGTGCCAGCAGCCTCGGGACAGGGGGCTGGGGGACTGAAGCTTTCTTT
>TRBV25-1|TRBJ2-2|-|-
CASSGFHTGGLSGELFF
TGTGCCAGCAGTGGATTTCATACGGGGGGCCTCTCCGGGGAGCTGTTTTTT
>TRBV21-1|TRBJ2-6|once|-
CASSSSTGMFSGANVLTF
TGTGCCAGCTCGTCCTCGACAGGGATGTTCTCTGGGGCCAACGTCCTGACTTTC
>TRBV4-2|TRBJ1-6|-|-
CASSQDSPGDYNSPLHF
TGTGCCAGCAGCCAAGATTCTCCAGGGGACTATAATTCACCCCTCCACTTT
>TRBV14|TRBJ1-6|-|TRBD1
CASSHRGPESNSPLHF
TGTGCCAGCAGCCACAGGGGGCCAGAATCTAATTCACCCCTCCACTTT
>TRBV18|TRBJ2-1|few|-
CASSPPLATTYNEQFF
TGTGCCAGCTCACCCCCCCTAGCTACCACCTACAATGAGCAGTTCTTC
>TRBV30|TRBJ1-4|-|TRBD1
CAWAQGNNEKLFF
TGTGCCTGGGCACAGGGGAATAATGAAAAACTGTTTTTT
>TRBV2|TRBJ1-1|-|TRBD1
CASRGQGNTEAFF
TGTGCCAGCAGAGGACAGGGTAACACTGAAGCTTTCTTT
>TRBV11-2|TRBJ1-1|once|TRBD1
CASSLMTGWTFF
TGTGCCAGCAGCTTAATGACAGGGTGGACTTTCTTT
>TRBV5-6|TRBJ1-3|-|-
CASSLVGHQNTIYF
TGTGCCAGCAGCTTGGTGGGACACCAGAACACCATATATTTT
>TRBV27|TRBJ2-1|-|TRBD2
CASTQPSGTSSYNEQFF
TGTGCCAGCACCCAGCCCAGCGGGACTAGCTCCTACAATGAGCAGTTCTTC
>TRBV21-1|TRBJ1-2|-|-
CASSKGEGCGANYGYTF
TGTGCCAGCAGCAAAGGGGAGGGTTGCGGGGCTAACTATGGCTACACCTTC
>TRBV27|TRBJ2-3|-|TRBD2
CASGRPRLAVLNPSTDTQYF
TGTGCCAGCGGAAGACCGCGACTAGCGGTCCTAAATCCTAGCACAGATACGCAGTATTTT
>TRBV12-5|TRBJ1-5|-|-
CASGHNQPQHF
TGTGCTAGTGGCCATAATCAGCCCCAGCATTTT
>TRBV7-9|TRBJ1-2|many|-
CASSLREYGYTF
TGTGCCAGCAGCTTACGGGAGTATGGCTACACCTTC
>TRBV19|TRBJ1-2|-|-
CASSTNGGYTF
TGTGCCAGTAGTACGAACGGGGGCTACACCTTC
>TRBV19|TRBJ2-7|-|-
CASSIDRQGKQYF
TGTGCCAGTAGTATAGATAGGCAGGGGAAGCAGTACTTC
>TRBV13|TRBJ1-6|-|-
CASTKGQFNSPLHF
TGTGCCAGCACTAAGGGGCAGTTTAATTCACCCCTCCACTTT
>TRBV10-3|TRBJ2-7|-|-
CAISGPNSYEQYF
TGTGCCATTAGCGGTCCCAACTCCTACGAGCAGTACTTC
>TRBV25-1|TRBJ2-7|-|-
CASSRGTVQGEQYF
TGTGCCAGCAGTAGAGGGACGGTACAGGGCGAGCAGTACTTC
>TRBV27|TRBJ2-7|-|TRBD1
CASSTFGQGGAYEQYF
TGTGCCAGCAGTACCTTCGGACAGGGAGGAGCCTACGAGCAGTACTTC
>TRBV10-1|TRBJ1-2|few|-
CASSEQSGYTF
TGCGCCAGCAGTGAACAGTCCGGCTACACCTTC
>TRBV7-2|TRBJ1-1|-|TRBD1
CASSLRQGVTEAFF
TGTGCCAGCAGCCTACGACAGGGGGTGACTGAAGCTTTCTTT
>TRBV29-1|TRBJ1-2|-|-
CSVEPTPPNYGYTF
TGCAGCGTTGAGCCGACACCTCCTAACTATGGCTACACCTTC
>TRBV28|TRBJ1-2|-|-
CASSFRRERDGYTF
TGTGCCAGCAGTTTTCGCCGGGAACGGGATGGCTACACCTTC
>TRBV6-5|TRBJ2-7|once|-
CASSPAGGGEQYF
TGTGCCAGCAGTCCCGCTGGCGGCGGGGAGCAGTACTTC
>TRBV7-6|TRBJ2-7|-|TRBD2
CASSCSGTSASRYEQYF
TGTGCCAGCAGTTGTTCCGGGACTAGCGCCTCTAGATACGAGCAGTACTTC
>TRBV27|TRBJ2-7|-|-
CASSFGPQGLPILYEQYF
TGTGCCAGCAGTTTCGGCCCGCAGGGCCTCCCCATCCTTTACGAGCAGTACTTC
>TRBV5-4|TRBJ2-3|-|-
CASSPPGTPVGDTQYF
TGTGCCAGCAGCCCCCCCGGGACTCCCGTAGGAGATACGCAGTATTTT
>TRBV28|TRBJ1-2|-|TRBD1
CASSRGQGRGYTF
TGTGCCAGCAGTCGTGGACAGGGGCGGGGCTACACCTTC
>TRBV7-6|TRBJ1-3|-|-
CASSSPTPDSGNTIYF
TGTGCCAGCAGCTCACCGACTCCGGACTCTGGAAACACCATATATTTT
>TRBV11-2|TRBJ2-7|once|TRBD2
CASSLSGRDYEQYF
TGTGCCAGCAGCCTTAGCGGGAGGGACTACGAGCAGTACTTC
>TRBV6-5|TRBJ2-2|-|-
CASRQNIGELFF
TGTGCCAGCAGACAAAACATCGGGGAGCTGTTTTTT
>TRBV7-3|TRBJ1-1|-|TRBD1
CASNRGLLDTEAFF
TGTGCCAGCAACAGGGGGCTTCTAGACACTGAAGCTTTCTTT
>TRBV30|TRBJ1-5|-|-
CAWSPGANQPQHF
TGTGCCTGGAGTCCAGGGGCAAATCAGCCCCAGCATTTT
>TRBV24-1|TRBJ2-5|-|TRBD1
CATSDSRRDSQETQYF
TGTGCCACCAGTGATTCTAGACGGGACAGCCAAGAGACCCAGTACTTC
>TRBV5-1|TRBJ1-4|once|-
CASSLDQGSGEKLFF
TGCGCCAGCAGCTTGGATCAGGGATCTGGCGAAAAACTGTTTTTT
>TRBV15|TRBJ2-6|-|TRBD1
CATSSLTGFSGANVLTF
TGTGCCACCAGCAGTCTGACAGGGTTCTCTGGGGCCAACGTCCTGACTTTC
>TRBV5-1|TRBJ2-5|-|-
CASSLAVGARETQYF
TGCGCCAGCAGCTTGGCCGTGGGGGCTCGGGAGACCCAGTACTTC